The 21 T cell receptor beta chains presented below share a single source sample, sequenced in a study of blood T cell repertoires in COVID-19. Clones were sequenced by immunoSEQ multiplex PCR, and TCRdb holds only the in-frame ones, with some missing. The sample shows 40,000 to 60,000 clones, roughly 84% of them seen only once. Material for sequencing was peripheral blood. The receptors here all came from a middle-aged man with active COVID-19.

CDR3 sequence (DNA): TGCGCCAGCATGGCTAGCGGGGGGCAAGAGACCCAGTACTTC. Translating gives CASMASGGQETQYF. The chain carries TRBV5-1 and TRBJ2-5, with 11 bases matching TRBD2. The CDR3 is made up of 14 amino acids. CDR1 is SGHRS and CDR2 is YFSETQ in the germline V gene. V gave up 6 bases and J gave up 2 bases; unmatched junction bases: 3.

This rearrangement joins TRBV18 to TRBJ2-1, with D possibly TRBD2 on 5 matching bases. This CDR3 comprises 17 residues. Germline V gene data show CDR1 as KGHSH and CDR2 as LQKENI. V lost 0 bases and J 0 bases, leaving 12 bases between the germline ends. CDR3: CASSPPSGYSSYNEQFF. The DNA of the CDR3 is TGTGCCAGCTCACCACCGTCGGGGTATAGCTCCTACAATGAGCAGTTCTTC.

The chain has TRBV7-8 and TRBJ1-5, with 11 nucleotides matching TRBD1. Germline assignment: CDR1 SGHVS and CDR2 FQNEAQ. This CDR3 contains 15 residues. V shed 1 base and J 6 bases; nucleotides not matched to a gene: 2. CDR3 in amino acids: CASSLGTGGFQPQHF. DNA of the CDR3: TGTGCCAGCAGCTTAGGGACAGGGGGCTTTCAGCCCCAGCATTTT.

The J gene is TRBJ1-4, the V gene TRBV6-5; 9 bases agree with TRBD1. Germline V gene lookup returns CDR1 MNHEY and CDR2 SVGAGI. With V trimmed by 4 bases and J by 3 bases, 3 bases remained unmatched. The CDR3 loop spans 15 amino acids. The CDR3 sequence: CASSLQGAANEKLFF. The CDR3 bases are TGTGCCAGCAGTTTACAGGGGGCTGCTAATGAAAAACTGTTTTTT.

The rearrangement joins TRBV12-3 or TRBV12-4 to TRBJ1-2, with D possibly matching TRBD1 (6 bases). The CDR3 is 12 amino acids. V was shortened by 3 bases and J by 12 bases, with 14 bases between the two germline ends. CDR3 sequence (DNA): TGTGCCAGCAGTTTTAATGGTGAGGGGGACACCTTC. This codes for CASSFNGEGDTF.

J is TRBJ2-3 and V is TRBV7-2; the match to TRBD2 covers 7 bases. The CDR3 is 14 amino acids. Trimming cost V 7 bases and J 4 bases; bases outside gene matches: 8. Germline lookup yields CDR1 SGHTA and CDR2 FQGNSA. CDR3: CASTPFREADTQYF. In DNA form, the CDR3 reads TGTGCCAGCACCCCCTTTCGGGAGGCAGATACGCAGTATTTT.

The table lists this clone with a count of one. The chain is built from TRBV13 and TRBJ2-5; 7 positions match TRBD1. CDR1 and CDR2 from the germline V gene are PRHDT and FYEKMQ (reference sequence). The CDR3 is 15 amino acids. V dropped 5 bases and J dropped 1; count of bases not matched to a gene: 7. CDR3 region: CASSPQRTGQETQYF. The CDR3 DNA is TGTGCCAGCAGCCCCCAACGGACAGGCCAAGAGACCCAGTACTTC.

This clone occurred once. Distinct nucleotide sequences in the sample also encode this CDR3. The rearrangement uses TRBV5-4 and TRBJ1-1; D is possibly TRBD1 (6 bases). Per germline, CDR1 SGHNT and CDR2 YYREEE (reference sequence). Trimming removed 4 bases at V and 1 base at J, with 11 bases between. The CDR3 is 14 residues long. CDR3 in amino acids: CASSLQGSNTEAFF. In DNA form, the CDR3 reads TGTGCCAGCAGCCTACAGGGCTCGAACACTGAAGCTTTCTTT.

As regards this clone: One end of the junction is discordant with germline, which a read error may explain. The V and J genes are TRBV18 and TRBJ1-6; D gene uncertain. Germline V lookup: CDR1 KGHSH, CDR2 LQKENI. The length of the CDR3 is 13 residues. Here the CDR3 reads CTSSLSSNSPLHF. The CDR3, as DNA: TGTACCAGCTCACTATCCTCCAATTCACCCCTCCACTTT.

Judged by abundance, this clone is medium-sized (0.01 to 0.1%). This rearrangement joins TRBV27 to TRBJ2-2, with TRBD2 identical over 15 bases. CDR1 is MNHEY and CDR2 is SMNVEV in the germline V gene (reference sequence). CDR3 size: 21 residues. The ends lost 5 bases at V and 2 bases at J; junction bases unmatched: 15. This chain's CDR3 is CASSRRGRTSGGGINTGELFF. The DNA for the CDR3 is TGTGCCAGCAGTCGGCGGGGCCGGACTAGCGGGGGGGGGATTAACACCGGGGAGCTGTTTTTT.

The chain joins TRBV15 to TRBJ2-2; 10 bases line up with TRBD2. There are 16 residues in the CDR3. From germline, CDR1 is LNHNV and CDR2 YYDKDF (reference sequence). After removal of 3 bases from V and 1 base from J, the junction contained 2 bases not matched to a gene. CDR3 loop: CATSRERGGNTGELFF. DNA for the CDR3: TGTGCCACCAGCAGGGAGCGGGGGGGGAACACCGGGGAGCTGTTTTTT.

The chain links TRBV27 to TRBJ2-3; 9 bases align to TRBD1. Germline-derived CDR1 and CDR2 are MNHEY and SMNVEV (reference sequence). The CDR3 is 16 amino acids. The ends lost 1 base at V and 4 bases at J; junction bases unmatched: 6. Here the CDR3 reads CASSLWPGQGPDTQYF. The CDR3 DNA follows: TGTGCCAGCAGTTTATGGCCGGGACAGGGTCCAGATACGCAGTATTTT.

The sample holds a few counts of this clone. The rearrangement links TRBV24-1 to TRBJ2-2; possibly TRBD1 for D (6 bases). The germline V gene encodes CDR1 KGHDR and CDR2 SFDVKD. V lost 3 bases and J 4 bases, leaving 11 bases between the germline ends. This CDR3 contains 15 residues. The CDR3 DNA reads as TGTGCCACCAGTGATCGGACAGAATCCACCGGGGAGCTGTTTTTT. It is translated as CATSDRTESTGELFF.

The chain employs TRBV14 and TRBJ2-3; the D gene is possibly TRBD1 (5 bases). Germline CDR1 and CDR2: SGHDN and FVKESK. The length of the CDR3 is 14 residues. Deletions cut 4 bases from V and 0 bases from J, with 8 bases between. CDR3 in amino acids: CASSLRQSTDTQYF. The CDR3 nucleotides are TGTGCCAGCAGCCTCAGACAGAGCACAGATACGCAGTATTTT. The entire variable domain, with the rest obtained from reference TRBV14 and TRBJ2-3, is as follows: EAGVTQFPSHSVIEKGQTVTLRCDPISGHDNLYWYRRVMGKEIKFLLHFVKESKQDESGMPNNRFLAERTGGTYSTLKVQPAELEDSGVYFCASSLRQSTDTQYFGPGTRLTVL.

This chain uses TRBV7-2 with TRBJ2-7, with D tentatively TRBD1 (6 bases). V was shortened by 4 bases and J by 6 bases, with 13 bases between the two germline ends. Germline V gene sequence: CDR1 SGHTA, CDR2 FQGNSA. The CDR3 consists of 13 residues. The CDR3 DNA reads TGTGCCAGCAGCTCGGGCAGGGGTGGCGAGCAGTACTTC. It encodes CASSSGRGGEQYF. The full variable domain, in which reference TRBV7-2 and TRBJ2-7 provide the parts outside the CDR3, is GAGVSQSPSNKVTEKGKDVELRCDPISGHTALYWYRQSLGQGLEFLIYFQGNSAPDKSGLPSDRFSAERTGGSVSTLTIQRTQQEDSAVYLCASSSGRGGEQYFGPGTRLTVT.

This rearrangement joins TRBV19 to TRBJ1-2, with 11 bases identical to TRBD1. J was trimmed by 8 bases and V by 8 bases; bases with no gene match: 4. CDR3 length equals 12 residues. CDR1 is LNHDA, CDR2 SQIVND, per germline (reference sequence). Written as DNA, the CDR3 is TGTGCCAGTGGACAGGGGGCTTGGGGCTACACCTTC. It is translated as CASGQGAWGYTF.

The rearrangement joins TRBV14 to TRBJ2-1; the match to TRBD1 covers 7 bases. V shed 5 bases, J shed 6 bases, and the junction held 13 bases outside the gene matches. Germline-derived CDR1 and CDR2 are SGHDN and FVKESK. This CDR3 region has 16 residues. The chain's CDR3 is CASSSYPGTVFNEQFF. The CDR3 bases are TGTGCCAGCAGCTCCTACCCCGGGACAGTTTTCAATGAGCAGTTCTTC.

The sample holds one count of this clone. The chain joins TRBV18 to TRBJ2-5, with D perhaps matching TRBD2 (5 bases). Trimming took off 0 bases at V and 0 bases at J, with 8 bases between the two ends. CDR1 is KGHSH, CDR2 LQKENI, per germline. The CDR3 sequence is 15 residues long. The chain's CDR3 is CASSPPGEYQETQYF. The CDR3 DNA is TGTGCCAGCTCACCACCGGGAGAGTACCAAGAGACCCAGTACTTC. Using reference TRBV18 and TRBJ2-5 for the parts outside the CDR3, the full variable domain is NAGVMQNPRHLVRRRGQEARLRCSPMKGHSHVYWYRQLPEEGLKFMVYLQKENIIDESGMPKERFSAEFPKEGPSILRIQQVVRGDSAAYFCASSPPGEYQETQYFGPGTRLLVL.

This chain links TRBV18 with TRBJ1-3, with D possibly matching TRBD1 (6 bases). The ends were cut back, 1 base at V and 4 bases at J, with 17 bases in the middle. Germline V gene sequence: CDR1 KGHSH, CDR2 LQKENI. The CDR3 runs 17 residues. In DNA form, the CDR3 reads TGTGCCAGCTCACCACAGCAAGCTACAGGGATCGGAAACACCATATATTTT. Translation gives CASSPQQATGIGNTIYF.

The chain joins TRBV28 to TRBJ1-5; a possible D gene is TRBD1 (6 bases). Trimming stripped 6 bases from V and 3 bases from J, with 18 bases between. Germline V gene lookup returns CDR1 MDHEN and CDR2 SYDVKM. The CDR3 has 16 residues. CDR3 sequence: CASRPGQKGDNQPQHF. Written as DNA, the CDR3 is TGTGCCAGCAGACCCGGACAGAAAGGGGACAATCAGCCCCAGCATTTT.

This clone was picked up one time. V gene TRBV7-6 combines with J gene TRBJ1-2; D is undetermined. V lost 5 bases and J 4 bases, leaving 11 bases between the germline ends. Germline CDR1 and CDR2: SGHVS and FNYEAQ. The CDR3 loop spans 13 amino acids. The CDR3 is CASSPTDSYGYTF. DNA for the CDR3: TGTGCCAGCAGCCCGACTGACTCCTATGGCTACACCTTC.